Below are 10 T cell receptor beta chains sequenced from a single sample in a study of tumor and adjacent non-tumor tissue in lung cancer. The library came from three nested PCR rounds adapted from ARM-PCR protocols. TCRdb re-derived calls from the multiplex PCR reads in MiXCR, one entry per CDR3 protein. This sample carries around 66,000 distinct CDR3 sequences, around 73% of them seen once, and the ten largest clones take about 30%. This sample's RNA came from whole unsorted tissue. Sequenced: lung tumor tissue. The receptors were gathered from a man in his 60s with non-small cell lung cancer.

The rearrangement links TRBV2 to TRBJ2-3; 7 bases are a match to TRBD2. The CDR3 loop spans 14 amino acids. The J segment lost 6 bases and the V segment lost 10 bases, leaving 13 bases of the junction unmatched. Germline loops: CDR1 SNHLY, CDR2 FYNNEI. The CDR3 DNA reads TGTGCCAACAAGGCGGTGGGAGGGGCGGATACGCAGTATTTT. Translated, it gives CANKAVGGADTQYF.

By share, this clonotype ranks as medium-sized. This chain joins TRBV5-1 and TRBJ2-5; 7 nucleotides match TRBD2. This CDR3 spans 16 amino acids. J lost 4 bases, V lost 0 bases, and 9 bases had no gene match. Germline V gene lookup returns CDR1 SGHRS and CDR2 YFSETQ. The CDR3 bases are TGCGCCAGCAGCTTGGCTAGCGGCAGTCGGGGAGAGACCCAGTACTTC. It specifies CASSLASGSRGETQYF.

With regard to this clonotype: At one of its ends the junction is not consistent with the germline gene, which may arise from a read error. The chain combines TRBV10-3 with TRBJ2-3; a possible D gene is TRBD2 (6 bases). CDR1 is ENHRY and CDR2 is SYGVKD in the germline V gene. The CDR3 runs to 12 residues. CDR3 sequence: CVISETGDMQYF. Here the CDR3 DNA reads TGTGTCATCAGTGAGACGGGGGATATGCAGTATTTT.

A remark on this clonotype: Relative to the germline gene, one junction end is altered; a read error may explain this. The chain carries TRBV29-1 and TRBJ2-5; possible D gene TRBD2, 6 bases. The CDR3 is made up of 15 amino acids. Per germline, CDR1 SQVTM and CDR2 ANQGSEA. CDR3 bases: TGCAGCGTTGATGGGCATCTAGCGAGACAAGAGACACAGAACTTC. Amino acid sequence: CSVDGHLARQETQNF.

This clonotype has a count of ten or more. The chain uses TRBV5-6 and TRBJ2-1; no firm D call. The CDR3 is made up of 13 amino acids. V lost 2 bases and J 4 bases, leaving 7 bases between the germline ends. Germline CDR1 SGHDT, CDR2 YYEEEE. CDR3 in DNA: TGTGCCAGCAGCTTCGACGGATACAATGAGCAGTTCTTC. This sequence encodes CASSFDGYNEQFF. Drawing the rest from reference TRBV5-6 and TRBJ2-1, the complete variable domain is DAGVTQSPTHLIKTRGQQVTLRCSPKSGHDTVSWYQQALGQGPQFIFQYYEEEERQRGNFPDRFSGHQFPNYSSELNVNALLLGDSALYLCASSFDGYNEQFFGPGTRLTVL.

With regard to this clonotype: Since the CDR3 does not end with the conserved phenylalanine or tryptophan, this likely comes from a read error. No DNA is shown, since the ends of the CDR3 on it are uncertain; the CDR3 is the one TCRdb lists. The V and J genes are TRBV7-9 and TRBJ2-7; the table calls TRBD1, which could not be checked here. The CDR3 totals 12 residues, both ends included. In germline, CDR1 is SEHNR, CDR2 FQNEAQ (reference sequence). The CDR3 here is CASSTGSSELYL.

The chain combines TRBV5-5 with TRBJ1-5, with D tentatively TRBD1 (5 bases). V lost 4 bases and J lost 2, with 13 bases in between. The germline V gene has CDR1 SGHKS and CDR2 YYEKEE (reference sequence). The CDR3 has 15 residues. The CDR3 is CASSPPGDGNQPQHF. CDR3 coding DNA: TGTGCCAGCAGCCCCCCGGGGGACGGCAATCAGCCCCAGCATTTT.

The genes are TRBV18 and TRBJ2-7; D perhaps matches TRBD1 (6 bases). The CDR3 sequence is 13 residues long. Germline V CDR1 and CDR2: KGHSH, LQKENI. V dropped 2 bases and J dropped 2 bases, with 7 bases sitting between them. The CDR3 sequence is CASSPRTAYEQYF. The CDR3, as DNA: TGTGCCAGCTCACCAAGGACAGCCTACGAGCAGTACTTC. Based on the CDR3 plus reference TRBV18 and TRBJ2-7, the full variable domain is NAGVMQNPRHLVRRRGQEARLRCSPMKGHSHVYWYRQLPEEGLKFMVYLQKENIIDESGMPKERFSAEFPKEGPSILRIQQVVRGDSAAYFCASSPRTAYEQYFGPGTRLTVT.

On this clonotype: At one end, the junction sequence differs from germline, possibly due to a read error. This rearrangement joins TRBV29-1 to TRBJ2-5; a possible D gene is TRBD1 (5 bases). Per germline, CDR1 SQVTM and CDR2 ANQGSEA. The CDR3 totals 13 residues. In DNA form, the CDR3 reads TGCAGCGAGGGGCAGGGATATGGAGAGACCCAGTGCTTC. The encoded protein is CSEGQGYGETQCF.

This clonotype is medium-sized within its sample. J is TRBJ1-1 and V is TRBV5-1; D gene ambiguous. CDR1 SGHRS and CDR2 YFSETQ come from the germline V gene. The CDR3 is 15 residues long. The ends were cut back, 0 bases at V and 5 bases at J, with 14 bases in the middle. The DNA for the CDR3 is TGCGCCAGCAGCTTGGCCGCAGGAGAATGGACTGAAGCTTTCTTT. Translating gives CASSLAAGEWTEAFF.